This T cell receptor beta chain was identified in a study of blood T cell repertoires in COVID-19 (dated by TCRdb to about 2020). Looking at the study overall: Samples covering the acute and convalescent phases of COVID-19 were provided by collaborators in the United States, Italy and Spain. HLA class I and class II types, where available, came from metadata supplied by the sample provider rather than from assay-based typing. The repertoires were released in a freely available public database meant as a resource for research on the immune response to SARS-CoV-2. Sample metadata almost always included a de-identified subject ID, COVID-19 status, age in years and sex. The prospective study material was composed of cDNA or gDNA derived from T cells, B-cell-depleted T cells, or PBMCs. Deeply sampled blood TCRbeta repertoires from subjects exposed to, actively infected with, or recovered from COVID-19 were included in the dataset. Samples came from the ongoing ImmuneRACE study (first 160 participants) plus 1,254 subjects from 6 global collaborators.

One collaborating source in Seattle enrolled patients during active infection and followed them longitudinally through the course of disease. The collaborating institutions used their own protocols to collect whole blood in K2EDTA tubes. For TCRbeta analysis, collaborator samples were shipped as frozen whole blood, as isolated PBMCs, or as DNA extracted from either sample type. Broad study findings and their caveats: The amount of clinical and demographic metadata varied by source and participant and was provided uncurated.

The immunoSEQ Assay, a bias-controlled multiplex PCR, was used to amplify TCRbeta CDR3 regions from genomic DNA. Per the original workflow: Within the assay, amplification of reference gene primers was used to estimate how many nucleated cells each sample contained. To quantify the absolute abundance of each unique TCRbeta CDR3 rearrangement, sequence reads were collapsed and filtered. For each sample, productive Simpson clonality was calculated as the square root of Simpson's diversity index over productive rearrangements. Not all clones reach the TCRdb copy of this immuneACCESS table, which keeps in-frame sequences only. Checked studies attribute under half of the gap to unresolved V genes and leave the rest unexplained. V and J calls and clone size are given by that table; D and trimming were obtained from the DNA. This sample comprises some 99,000 clones, about 90% of them detected only once. Around 3.9% of the sample is taken by the ten largest.

Note on this clone: This clone's antigen is unknown. No much larger clone exists at a distance of one base, and base qualities are not known.

The source is a human donor with COVID-19, enrolled during active disease. The donor label of this sample is uncertain. What was sequenced was peripheral blood.

The CDR3 region reads CASSLAGLAGAVETQYF. The DNA is TGTGCCAGCAGCTTAGCTGGTCTAGCGGGAGCGGTGGAGACCCAGTACTTC. The chain is assembled from TRBV7-8 and TRBJ2-5; 10 bases in the middle match TRBD2. CDR1 is given as SGHVS and CDR2 as FQNEAQ, both from the germline V gene. V is pruned by 0 bases and J by 5 bases, leaving 9 bases of the junction without a gene match. The CDR3 measures 17 amino acids from cysteine to phenylalanine. Only CDR3 DNA is held: 51 bases, read in frame from base 1.